Listed here are 25 T cell receptor beta chains from one sample, sequenced in a study of cytomegalovirus exposure and HLA in healthy donors. The PCR contained 60 Vbeta and 13 Jbeta primers. Method: immunoSEQ multiplex PCR; TCRdb's copy keeps in-frame clones and lacks some. Of 120,000 to 150,000 clones in the sample, roughly 80% are singletons; the top ten hold 3.3%. The source material was PBMCs. All receptors come from a man in his forties in good health and CMV-seronegative.

This clone came up a few times. The V and J genes are TRBV4-2 and TRBJ1-3; D unresolved. Germline V CDR1 and CDR2: LGHNA, YNFKEQ. Trimming took 0 bases from V and 3 from J, leaving 12 bases between them. CDR3 length: 16 residues. The CDR3 spells CASSQDNRQSGNTIYF. The DNA of the CDR3 is TGTGCCAGCAGCCAAGATAACAGACAAAGTGGAAACACCATATATTTT.

V usage is TRBV9 and J usage is TRBJ1-2; 9 bases match TRBD1. V shed 1 base, J shed 7 bases, and the junction held 8 bases outside the gene matches. CDR3 length equals 15 residues. From germline, CDR1 is SGDLS and CDR2 YYNGEE. The CDR3 reads CASSVLVTGGTGYTF. CDR3 bases: TGTGCCAGCAGCGTATTGGTGACAGGGGGTACTGGCTACACCTTC.

This clone was detected a few times. This chain connects TRBV4-1 to TRBJ1-5; a possible D gene is TRBD1 (6 bases). CDR3 length: 15 residues. From germline, CDR1 is MGHRA and CDR2 YSYEKL. Trimming left V 6 bases short and J 2 bases short, with 14 bases between. This CDR3 reads CASSSRTVGNQPQHF. The CDR3 DNA reads as TGCGCCAGCAGTTCTCGGACAGTTGGCAATCAGCCCCAGCATTTT.

V gene TRBV5-1 combines with J gene TRBJ1-2; D is unresolved. There are 14 residues in the CDR3. From germline, CDR1 is SGHRS and CDR2 YFSETQ. Trimming took 3 bases from V and 7 from J, leaving 16 bases between them. CDR3 in DNA: TGCGCCAGCAGCTCCCGGGTCAAGATCGGTGGCTACACCTTC. Translation: CASSSRVKIGGYTF. Using reference TRBV5-1 and TRBJ1-2 for the parts outside the CDR3, the full variable domain is KAGVTQTPRYLIKTRGQQVTLSCSPISGHRSVSWYQQTPGQGLQFLFEYFSETQRNKGNFPGRFSGRQFSNSRSEMNVSTLELGDSALYLCASSSRVKIGGYTFGSGTRLTVV.

The rearrangement joins TRBV18 to TRBJ2-2; weak D call: TRBD2 (7 bases). Germline V gene data show CDR1 as KGHSH and CDR2 as LQKENI. This CDR3 is 17 amino acids long. V lost 0 bases and J 4 bases, leaving 15 bases between the germline ends. The CDR3 DNA sequence: TGTGCCAGCTCACCACCTACTGTCGGGGGGCTCACCGGGGAGCTGTTTTTT. It codes for CASSPPTVGGLTGELFF.

The J gene is TRBJ1-5, the V gene TRBV19, with a tentative D call TRBD1 (6 bases). The CDR3 runs 14 residues. Germline V gives CDR1 LNHDA, CDR2 SQIVND (reference sequence). V gave up 4 bases and J gave up 3 bases, with 10 bases separating them. This CDR3 reads CASSTTGNNQPQHF. In DNA form, the CDR3 reads TGTGCCAGTAGTACGACAGGCAACAATCAGCCCCAGCATTTT.

The V gene is TRBV6-1, the J gene TRBJ2-4; 7 bases line up with TRBD2. This CDR3 is built from 13 residues. Trimming cost V 0 bases and J 9 bases; bases outside gene matches: 2. The germline CDR1 and CDR2 sequences are MNHNS and SASEGT. In DNA form, the CDR3 reads TGTGCCAGCAGTGAAGCCCGGGGGGTCATTCAGTACTTC. This translates into CASSEARGVIQYF.

The chain's CDR3 is CAISKDTLLEANQPQHF. The CDR3 DNA is TGTGCCATCAGTAAGGACACTTTACTCGAGGCCAATCAGCCCCAGCATTTT. This chain uses TRBV10-3 with TRBJ1-5; a weak D match, TRBD1 (5 bases). Germline V gene sequence: CDR1 ENHRY, CDR2 SYGVKD. V dropped 5 bases and J dropped 3 bases, with 20 bases sitting between them. The length of the CDR3 is 17 residues.

The chain combines TRBV6-1 with TRBJ2-5; TRBD2 is a possible D gene (7 bases). Germline V lookup: CDR1 MNHNS, CDR2 SASEGT. This CDR3 region has 14 residues. The germline V and J ends were trimmed by 8 bases and 4 bases, with 17 bases remaining between them. The CDR3: CASVGGGVGETQYF. For the CDR3, the DNA is TGTGCCAGCGTAGGCGGGGGCGTAGGAGAGACCCAGTACTTC.

This chain uses TRBV4-3 with TRBJ1-5, with TRBD1 as a possible D gene (5 bases). This CDR3 has 15 residues. With 0 bases removed from V and 6 bases from J, the gap between germline ends came to 12 bases. In germline, CDR1 is LGHNA, CDR2 YSLEER. CDR3 nucleotide sequence: TGCGCCAGCAGCCAAGACAGGGTAGCGGGTCAGCCCCAGCATTTT. Amino acid sequence: CASSQDRVAGQPQHF.

The rearrangement uses TRBV7-2 and TRBJ1-3, with D unresolved. Trimming pared 1 base from V and 0 bases from J, leaving 13 bases between. The CDR3 loop spans 17 amino acids. Germline CDR1 reads SGHTA; CDR2 reads FQGNSA. CDR3 region: CASSLERRESSGNTIYF. CDR3 nucleotide sequence: TGTGCCAGCAGCTTAGAGCGGCGGGAATCCTCTGGAAACACCATATATTTT.

V is TRBV28 and J is TRBJ2-3; 8 bases are a match to TRBD1. The trim removed 8 bases at V and 7 bases at J, leaving 23 bases unmatched. The CDR3 sequence is 18 residues long. Germline CDR1 reads MDHEN; CDR2 reads SYDVKM. The CDR3 sequence: CASPPRGLRWTGTHTQYF. The CDR3 coding sequence is TGTGCCAGCCCCCCCAGAGGACTTCGATGGACAGGGACGCATACGCAGTATTTT. Together with reference TRBV28 and TRBJ2-3, the CDR3 gives the full variable domain: DVKVTQSSRYLVKRTGEKVFLECVQDMDHENMFWYRQDPGLGLRLIYFSYDVKMKEKGDIPEGYSVSREKKERFSLILESASTNQTSMYLCASPPRGLRWTGTHTQYFGPGTRLTVL.

The chain links TRBV10-3 to TRBJ1-2; D is perhaps TRBD1 (6 bases). The CDR3 totals 15 residues. V lost 7 bases, J lost 4 bases, and 19 bases lay in between. In germline, CDR1 is ENHRY, CDR2 SYGVKD. The DNA of the CDR3 is TGTGCCATCACCCAAACTGGGGGCGCGGGCTATGGCTACACCTTC. It yields the protein CAITQTGGAGYGYTF.

This chain uses TRBV5-1 with TRBJ2-7; possible D gene TRBD1, 5 bases. CDR3 length: 14 amino acids. Germline CDR1 and CDR2: SGHRS and YFSETQ. Trimming pared 0 bases from V and 10 bases from J, leaving 17 bases between. This CDR3 is CASSLVSRQTSQYF. CDR3 sequence (DNA): TGCGCCAGCAGCTTGGTTTCCCGACAGACTTCTCAGTACTTC. Drawing the rest from reference TRBV5-1 and TRBJ2-7, the complete variable domain is KAGVTQTPRYLIKTRGQQVTLSCSPISGHRSVSWYQQTPGQGLQFLFEYFSETQRNKGNFPGRFSGRQFSNSRSEMNVSTLELGDSALYLCASSLVSRQTSQYFGPGTRLTVT.

The rearrangement joins TRBV19 to TRBJ1-2; TRBD1 matches 8 bases. The junction had 10 bases not matched to a gene; V was cut back by 6 bases and J by 7 bases. CDR3 length: 14 amino acids. From germline, CDR1 is LNHDA and CDR2 SQIVND (reference sequence). In DNA form, the CDR3 reads TGTGCCAGTAGAAAATCCGGGACAGGAGGTGGCTACACCTTC. Amino acids: CASRKSGTGGGYTF.

CDR3 bases: TGTGCCAGCAGTTTTCTGAGCGGGGGGGCCACCGGGGAGCTGTTTTTT. Protein product: CASSFLSGGATGELFF. The rearrangement joins TRBV6-5 to TRBJ2-2; 10 nucleotides line up with TRBD2. This CDR3 comprises 16 residues. The germline V gene encodes CDR1 MNHEY and CDR2 SVGAGI. V was clipped by 4 bases and J by 4 bases; unmatched bases: 6.

The count of this clone is one. V usage is TRBV7-2 and J usage is TRBJ2-7; TRBD2 matches 8 bases. Unmatched junction bases numbered 17, after V lost 5 bases and J lost 2 bases. This CDR3 region has 18 residues. Germline values: CDR1 SGHTA, CDR2 FQGNSA. CDR3 region: CASSRTGIPGGLTYEQYF. CDR3 in DNA: TGTGCCAGCAGCCGGACGGGGATTCCGGGGGGGCTCACCTACGAGCAGTACTTC. Full variable domain (remainder filled in from reference TRBV7-2 and TRBJ2-7): GAGVSQSPSNKVTEKGKDVELRCDPISGHTALYWYRQSLGQGLEFLIYFQGNSAPDKSGLPSDRFSAERTGGSVSTLTIQRTQQEDSAVYLCASSRTGIPGGLTYEQYFGPGTRLTVT.

The chain has TRBV5-6 and TRBJ2-5; the match to TRBD2 covers 7 bases. V shed 4 bases and J 1 base; nucleotides not matched to a gene: 7. The CDR3 covers 15 residues. Per the germline V gene, CDR1 is SGHDT and CDR2 is YYEEEE. This CDR3 is CASSPRPSGQETQYF. CDR3 bases: TGTGCCAGCAGCCCCCGGCCTAGCGGCCAAGAGACCCAGTACTTC.

The V and J genes are TRBV9 and TRBJ1-4, with 9 bases identical to TRBD1. The CDR3 has 15 amino acids. Germline CDR1 SGDLS, CDR2 YYNGEE. After removal of 2 bases from V and 8 bases from J, the junction contained 7 bases not matched to a gene. CDR3 bases: TGTGCCAGCAGCGTGACAGGGGGACGGGGCGAAAAACTGTTTTTT. This translates into CASSVTGGRGEKLFF.

The CDR3 DNA reads as TGTGCCAGCAGTGAAGTCTACAGTCCAGGGTATGGCTACACCTTC. Translation: CASSEVYSPGYGYTF. This chain links TRBV2 with TRBJ1-2; a possible D gene is TRBD1 (5 bases). This CDR3 region has 15 residues. Trimming shortened V by 1 base and J by 5 bases, and 14 bases separated the two germline ends. Germline V gene data show CDR1 as SNHLY and CDR2 as FYNNEI.

This chain links TRBV5-1 with TRBJ2-3; D may be TRBD1 (6 bases). Deletions cut 1 base from V and 2 bases from J, with 14 bases between. Germline CDR1 and CDR2: SGHRS and YFSETQ. CDR3 size: 16 residues. CDR3 DNA sequence: TGCGCCAGCAGCTTGTTAGTGCAGGGGAACACAGATACGCAGTATTTT. Encoded protein: CASSLLVQGNTDTQYF.

With respect to this clone: The junction and the germline gene differ at one end; a read error may be behind it. The V gene is TRBV7-2, the J gene TRBJ1-5, with TRBD1 matching 8 bases. The CDR3 contains 18 residues. Per the germline V gene, CDR1 is SGHTA and CDR2 is FQGNSA. The DNA for the CDR3 is TGTGCCAGCAGCTTAAATATCGCCGAGACAGGGGTTGGTCAGCTCCAGCATTTT. Encoded protein: CASSLNIAETGVGQLQHF.

DNA of the CDR3: TGTGCCAGCAGCTTCCGGGACAGGGGGCCCTATGGCTACACCTTC. Translation: CASSFRDRGPYGYTF. The V and J genes are TRBV5-4 and TRBJ1-2; the match to TRBD1 covers 12 bases. CDR1 is SGHNT and CDR2 is YYREEE in the germline V gene (reference sequence). This CDR3 region has 15 residues. After removal of 2 bases from V and 4 bases from J, the junction contained 3 bases not matched to a gene.

This chain links TRBV6-1 with TRBJ1-5, with a possible D match to TRBD1 (6 bases). The V gene lost 3 bases and the J gene lost 7 bases, with 19 bases spanning the gap. The CDR3 covers 16 residues. CDR1 is MNHNS, CDR2 SASEGT, per germline. The DNA for the CDR3 is TGTGCCAGCAGTGATAGAGAACAGGGATGGAGGCAGCCCCAGCATTTT. This translates into CASSDREQGWRQPQHF.

This clone turned up a few times. The chain joins TRBV15 to TRBJ2-7; possibly TRBD2 for D (6 bases). The CDR3 contains 11 residues. The germline V gene encodes CDR1 LNHNV and CDR2 YYDKDF (reference sequence). V was clipped by 8 bases and J by 7 bases, with 12 bases between them. The CDR3 reads CATGDRGEQYF. CDR3 nucleotide sequence: TGTGCCACCGGGGATCGGGGGGAGCAGTACTTC.